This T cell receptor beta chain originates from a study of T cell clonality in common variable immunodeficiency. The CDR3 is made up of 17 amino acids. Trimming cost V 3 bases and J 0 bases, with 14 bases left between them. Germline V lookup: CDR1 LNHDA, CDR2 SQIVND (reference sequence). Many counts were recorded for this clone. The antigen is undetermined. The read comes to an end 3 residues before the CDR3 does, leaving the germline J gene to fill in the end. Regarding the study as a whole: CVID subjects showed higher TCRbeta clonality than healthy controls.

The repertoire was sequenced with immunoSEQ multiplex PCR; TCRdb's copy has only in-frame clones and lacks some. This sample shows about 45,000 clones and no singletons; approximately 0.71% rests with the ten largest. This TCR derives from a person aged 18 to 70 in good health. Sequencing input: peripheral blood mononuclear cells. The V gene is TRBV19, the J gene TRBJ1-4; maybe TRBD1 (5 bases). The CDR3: CASSISTGGSTNEKLFF. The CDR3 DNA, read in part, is TGTGCCAGTAGTATCTCAACCGGGGGTTCAACTAATGAAAAA. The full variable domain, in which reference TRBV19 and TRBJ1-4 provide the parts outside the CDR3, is DGGITQSPKYLFRKEGQNVTLSCEQNLNHDAMYWYRQDPGQGLRLIYYSQIVNDFQKGDIAEGYSVSREKKESFPLTVTSAQKNPTAFYLCASSISTGGSTNEKLFFGSGTQLSVL.